The next 22 T cell receptor beta chains were all read from a single sample in a study of CD8 T cells in Susac syndrome. RNA amounts of roughly 0.5 to 1 ug underwent reverse transcription with random hexamers. A single record per CDR3 protein comes from TCRdb applying MiXCR to the immunoSEQ multiplex PCR reads. Among about 83,000 distinct CDR3 sequences listed, approximately 96% were seen once. The specimen sequenced was CD8+ T cells from PBMCs. Every receptor here comes from a human donor with Susac syndrome.

The chain joins TRBV3-1 to TRBJ2-1; no clear D gene. From germline, CDR1 is LGHDT and CDR2 YNNKEL (reference sequence). This CDR3 is 12 amino acids long. Trimming stripped 2 bases from V and 8 bases from J, with 7 bases between. In nucleotides, the CDR3 is TGTGCCAGCAGCCAATCAAGCGATGAGCAGTTCTTC. Encoded protein: CASSQSSDEQFF.

The chain is built from TRBV29-1 and TRBJ1-2; TRBD1 aligns across 7 bases. J was trimmed by 6 bases and V by 6 bases; bases with no gene match: 7. Germline CDR1 is SQVTM and CDR2 is ANQGSEA. The CDR3 extends over 12 amino acids. CDR3 in DNA: TGCAGCGTGGGTGACAGGGTAAATGGCTACACCTTC. Translated: CSVGDRVNGYTF.

The chain joins TRBV30 to TRBJ2-1, with TRBD2 identical over 8 bases. CDR1 is GTSNPN, CDR2 SVGIG, per germline (reference sequence). The CDR3 runs to 14 residues. The V gene end was trimmed by 3 bases and the J gene end by 7 bases; junction bases not matched to a gene: 8. This CDR3 is CAWRSGSPWNEQFF. CDR3 DNA: TGTGCCTGGAGGAGCGGGAGTCCGTGGAATGAGCAGTTCTTC.

The chain is built from TRBV20-1 and TRBJ1-2, with 9 bases that match TRBD1. Trimming cost V 1 base and J 4 bases; bases outside gene matches: 7. Germline lookup yields CDR1 DFQATT and CDR2 SNEGSKA (reference sequence). The length of the CDR3 is 15 residues. The DNA of the CDR3 is TGCAGTGCTAGAGCTCTCACAGGGGGCGTCTATGGCTACACCTTC. Protein: CSARALTGGVYGYTF.

This clonotype was recorded only once. The chain joins TRBV30 to TRBJ1-1; D is unresolved. The CDR3 covers 11 residues. The germline V gene encodes CDR1 GTSNPN and CDR2 SVGIG (reference sequence). V gave up 4 bases and J gave up 1 base, with 4 bases separating them. The CDR3: CAWIENTEAFF. DNA of the CDR3: TGTGCCTGGATTGAGAACACTGAAGCTTTCTTT. The full variable domain, in which reference TRBV30 and TRBJ1-1 provide the parts outside the CDR3, is SQTIHQWPATLVQPVGSPLSLECTVEGTSNPNLYWYRQAAGRGLQLLFYSVGIGQISSEVPQNLSASRPQDRQFILSSKKLLLSDSGFYLCAWIENTEAFFGQGTRLTVV.

This clonotype has a single count. The V and J genes are TRBV9 and TRBJ2-1; D uncertain. Trimming took off 0 bases at V and 8 bases at J, with 15 bases between the two ends. In germline, CDR1 is SGDLS, CDR2 YYNGEE. This CDR3 has 15 amino acids. CDR3 in DNA: TGTGCCAGCAGCGTAGCGGGCGGTTTGGTGGATGAGCAGTTCTTC. Translating it yields CASSVAGGLVDEQFF.

The count of this clonotype is one. This chain joins TRBV4-1 and TRBJ1-6; no reliable D call. Germline V gene data show CDR1 as MGHRA and CDR2 as YSYEKL. This CDR3 comprises 14 residues. V gave up 2 bases and J gave up 5 bases, with 7 bases separating them. Here the CDR3 reads CASSQTRDNSPLHF. The CDR3, as DNA: TGCGCCAGCAGCCAAACAAGGGATAATTCACCCCTCCACTTT.

This clonotype was counted a single time. The genes are TRBV29-1 and TRBJ2-1; D remains unclear. Germline V gene sequence: CDR1 SQVTM, CDR2 ANQGSEA. V lost 4 bases to trimming and J lost 9 bases, with 16 bases between them. The CDR3 loop spans 13 amino acids. Here the CDR3 DNA reads TGCAGCGTTGTCCCGACCGCTCGTCGTGAGCAGTTCTTC. Translating it yields CSVVPTARREQFF.

The rearrangement uses TRBV20-1 and TRBJ2-7, with 10 bases lining up with TRBD2. The junction had 1 base not matched to a gene; V was cut back by 0 bases and J by 2 bases. The CDR3 is 14 residues long. Per germline, CDR1 DFQATT and CDR2 SNEGSKA (reference sequence). The CDR3: CSARDLAGAYEQYF. DNA of the CDR3: TGCAGTGCTAGAGACCTAGCGGGAGCCTACGAGCAGTACTTC.

This rearrangement joins TRBV30 to TRBJ2-3, with a weak D call TRBD2 (5 bases). This CDR3 is built from 14 residues. V shed 4 bases and J shed 4 bases, with 15 bases lying between them. Germline V lookup: CDR1 GTSNPN, CDR2 SVGIG (reference sequence). As DNA, the CDR3 is TGTGCCTGGATCCAAGGGAGTTCGCCAGATACGCAGTATTTT. This encodes CAWIQGSSPDTQYF. The full variable domain, in which reference TRBV30 and TRBJ2-3 provide the parts outside the CDR3, is SQTIHQWPATLVQPVGSPLSLECTVEGTSNPNLYWYRQAAGRGLQLLFYSVGIGQISSEVPQNLSASRPQDRQFILSSKKLLLSDSGFYLCAWIQGSSPDTQYFGPGTRLTVL.

The chain uses TRBV27 and TRBJ1-5, with D unclear. Germline V CDR1 and CDR2: MNHEY, SMNVEV (reference sequence). V dropped 5 bases and J dropped 0 bases, with 5 bases sitting between them. The CDR3 runs to 13 residues. The CDR3 is CASSPNSNQPQHF. DNA of the CDR3: TGTGCCAGCAGTCCCAATAGCAATCAGCCCCAGCATTTT.

V usage is TRBV27 and J usage is TRBJ1-5; no clear D. This CDR3 contains 13 residues. CDR1 MNHEY and CDR2 SMNVEV come from the germline V gene (reference sequence). V was cut by 2 bases and J by 4 bases, with 6 bases left in between. This CDR3 reads CASSLGVNQPQHF. CDR3 DNA sequence: TGTGCCAGCAGTTTAGGGGTAAATCAGCCCCAGCATTTT.

V gene TRBV2 combines with J gene TRBJ2-5; 10 bases agree with TRBD2. The CDR3 sequence is 15 residues long. The V gene end was trimmed by 3 bases and the J gene end by 5 bases; junction bases not matched to a gene: 6. Germline V gene lookup returns CDR1 SNHLY and CDR2 FYNNEI. As DNA, the CDR3 is TGTGCCAGCAGTGACCTAGCGGGAGCTGATGAGACCCAGTACTTC. It encodes CASSDLAGADETQYF.

This chain links TRBV15 with TRBJ1-1, with D unresolved. V was cut by 3 bases and J by 6 bases, with 11 bases left in between. This CDR3 has 13 residues. Germline V gives CDR1 LNHNV, CDR2 YYDKDF (reference sequence). For the CDR3, the DNA is TGTGCCACCAGCAGCTCTTCGGGAGCTGAAGCTTTCTTT. This sequence encodes CATSSSSGAEAFF.

The chain carries TRBV6-2 or TRBV6-3 and TRBJ1-2; a possible D gene is TRBD1 (5 bases). CDR1 is MNHEY, CDR2 SVGEGT, per germline. The CDR3 runs to 13 residues. V gave up 8 bases and J gave up 2 bases, with 12 bases separating them. The CDR3 protein is CASDRGTNYGYTF. In DNA, the CDR3 is TGTGCCAGCGATCGGGGCACGAACTATGGCTACACCTTC.

The chain combines TRBV12-3 or TRBV12-4 with TRBJ2-1; a weak D match, TRBD1 (5 bases). The length of the CDR3 is 15 residues. With 3 bases removed from V and 5 bases from J, the gap between germline ends came to 14 bases. In DNA, the CDR3 is TGTGCCAGCAGTTTTTTAGGACGACAGAACAATGAGCAGTTCTTC. Translating gives CASSFLGRQNNEQFF.

This sequence joins TRBV27 and TRBJ2-5, with a possible D match to TRBD1 (5 bases). The CDR3 spans 13 residues. Germline-derived CDR1 and CDR2 are MNHEY and SMNVEV (reference sequence). Trimming removed 4 bases at V and 2 bases at J, with 8 bases between. The chain's CDR3 is CASSWTNQETQYF. In DNA, the CDR3 is TGTGCCAGCAGTTGGACAAATCAAGAGACCCAGTACTTC.

The chain carries TRBV20-1 and TRBJ2-6, with 7 nucleotides matching TRBD1. CDR3 length equals 19 residues. V gave up 0 bases and J gave up 0 bases; unmatched junction bases: 11. Looked up from germline, CDR1 is DFQATT and CDR2 is SNEGSKA (reference sequence). As DNA, the CDR3 is TGCAGTGCTAGAGAAGGTGATGGGACAGCATTCTCTGGGGCCAACGTCCTGACTTTC. As protein: CSAREGDGTAFSGANVLTF.

In DNA, the CDR3 is TGTGCCAGCAGTTCGCCGGGACAGGGATACACCGGGGAGCTGTTTTTT. Its protein is CASSSPGQGYTGELFF. The V gene is TRBV11-2, the J gene TRBJ2-2, with 9 bases aligning to TRBD1. The V gene's germline CDR1 is SGHAT and CDR2 FQNNGV. The ends lost 6 bases at V and 3 bases at J; junction bases unmatched: 8. The CDR3 runs 16 residues.

The V call is TRBV6-2 or TRBV6-3, the J call TRBJ2-1, with TRBD2 matching over 8 bases. V lost 2 bases to trimming and J lost 10 bases; unmatched junction nucleotides: 10. This CDR3 is built from 15 residues. Germline V gene data show CDR1 as MNHEY and CDR2 as SVGEGT. CDR3 protein: CASSYGTRPLGEQFF. CDR3 coding DNA: TGTGCCAGCAGTTACGGGACTAGACCCTTAGGGGAGCAGTTCTTC.

The chain combines TRBV9 with TRBJ2-3; D ambiguous. The CDR3 sequence is 13 residues long. V lost 2 bases to trimming and J lost 2 bases, with 6 bases between them. Germline V lookup: CDR1 SGDLS, CDR2 YYNGEE. The CDR3 nucleotides read TGTGCCAGCAGCGTCCTTAACACAGATACGCAGTATTTT. Protein: CASSVLNTDTQYF.

The chain couples TRBV28 to TRBJ2-1, with TRBD2 as a possible D gene (6 bases). Trimming cost V 3 bases and J 3 bases, with 21 bases left between them. Germline CDR1 reads MDHEN; CDR2 reads SYDVKM. This CDR3 is 18 amino acids long. DNA for the CDR3: TGTGCCAGCAGTTTCTGGGGAGGAAAGGCCTTTAACTACAATGAGCAGTTCTTC. This encodes CASSFWGGKAFNYNEQFF.